Shown below are 9 T cell receptor beta chains from a single sample sequenced in a study of T cells in narcolepsy. The assay was immunoSEQ multiplex PCR, and TCRdb's table has in-frame clones only and misses some. The profile covers around 26,000 clones, with around four fifths appearing a single time and about 1.3% taken by the ten largest. Source material: CD45RA- memory CD4+ T cells from PBMCs. All receptors come from a human donor with narcolepsy.

This clone appeared a few times. The rearrangement uses TRBV10-1 and TRBJ1-3, with D perhaps matching TRBD1 (6 bases). This CDR3 is built from 16 residues. Germline values: CDR1 WNHNN, CDR2 SYGVQD (reference sequence). V gave up 5 bases and J gave up 0 bases, with 14 bases separating them. Here the CDR3 reads CASSSIQGSSGNTIYF. The CDR3 DNA sequence: TGCGCCAGCAGTTCTATACAGGGAAGCTCTGGAAACACCATATATTTT.

This clone turned up a few times. The chain uses TRBV27 and TRBJ2-3; D is unclear. V lost 6 bases and J lost 4, with 14 bases in between. Germline CDR1 reads MNHEY; CDR2 reads SMNVEV (reference sequence). The CDR3 length is 14 residues. Here the CDR3 reads CASRQHRGADTQYF. CDR3 in DNA: TGTGCCAGCAGACAGCACCGTGGCGCAGATACGCAGTATTTT.

The chain couples TRBV4-1 to TRBJ2-2, with 9 bases identical to TRBD2. CDR3 length equals 18 residues. Trimming cost V 0 bases and J 0 bases; bases outside gene matches: 5. Germline CDR1 is MGHRA and CDR2 is YSYEKL. CDR3 in DNA: TGCGCCAGCAGCCAAGAGATACTAGCGGGCACGAACACCGGGGAGCTGTTTTTT. It is translated as CASSQEILAGTNTGELFF.

The J gene is TRBJ2-1, the V gene TRBV7-9; D ambiguous. V was pared by 8 bases and J by 6 bases, with 17 bases between. In germline, CDR1 is SEHNR, CDR2 FQNEAQ (reference sequence). The CDR3 sequence is 14 residues long. CDR3 nucleotides: TGTGCCAGCCCCTCCTCTCGGGTCTCCAATGAGCAGTTCTTC. It encodes CASPSSRVSNEQFF.

This clone was seen only once. The rearrangement joins TRBV28 to TRBJ2-5, with 11 bases matching TRBD1. The tail of the sequence fits TRBJ2-7 better, so the J call may be wrong. In germline, CDR1 is MDHEN, CDR2 SYDVKM. The length of the CDR3 is 14 residues. CDR3 sequence (DNA): TGTGCCAGCAACCGGGACAGGGGGATTTACGAGCAGTACTTC. Encoded protein: CASNRDRGIYEQYF.

The V call is TRBV13, the J call TRBJ2-7; tentatively, D is TRBD2 (5 bases). V was cut by 2 bases and J by 6 bases, with 8 bases left in between. The CDR3 loop spans 12 amino acids. Germline assignment: CDR1 PRHDT and CDR2 FYEKMQ (reference sequence). The CDR3 nucleotides read TGTGCCAGCAGCTTACTCCGGGGCGAGCAGTACTTC. This translates into CASSLLRGEQYF.

V is TRBV19 and J is TRBJ1-6, with 7 positions matching TRBD1. The length of the CDR3 is 15 residues. The V gene end was trimmed by 7 bases and the J gene end by 7 bases; junction bases not matched to a gene: 10. The germline V gene has CDR1 LNHDA and CDR2 SQIVND (reference sequence). DNA of the CDR3: TGTGCCAGTAAAACCGACAGGGCAGAGAATTCACCCCTCCACTTT. It specifies CASKTDRAENSPLHF.

In its sample, this clone was seen a few times. The chain combines TRBV27 with TRBJ2-1, with 7 positions matching TRBD2. The V and J ends lost 6 bases and 4 bases, in that order; junction bases with no gene match: 9. CDR3 length: 15 residues. Germline V gives CDR1 MNHEY, CDR2 SMNVEV (reference sequence). CDR3 nucleotides: TGTGCCAGCAGCCGTTGGACTAGTCCTTACAATGAGCAGTTCTTC. Amino acid sequence: CASSRWTSPYNEQFF.

This chain connects TRBV5-8 to TRBJ1-2, with a weak D call TRBD1 (5 bases). Trimming removed 4 bases from V and 8 bases from J, with 15 bases in between. Germline V CDR1 and CDR2: SGHTS, YDEGEE. There are 13 residues in the CDR3. CDR3 sequence reads: CASSGGPLRGYTF. CDR3 nucleotide sequence: TGTGCCAGCAGCGGGGGACCCCTGCGGGGCTACACCTTC.